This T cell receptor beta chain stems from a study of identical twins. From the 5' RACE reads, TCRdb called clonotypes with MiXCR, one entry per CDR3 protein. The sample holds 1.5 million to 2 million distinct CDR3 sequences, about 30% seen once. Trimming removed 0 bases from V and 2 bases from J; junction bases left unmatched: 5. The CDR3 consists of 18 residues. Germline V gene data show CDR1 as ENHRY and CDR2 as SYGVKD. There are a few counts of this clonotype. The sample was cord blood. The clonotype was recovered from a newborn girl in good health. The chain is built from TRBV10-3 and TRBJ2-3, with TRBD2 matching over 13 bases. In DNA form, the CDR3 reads TGTGCCATCAGTGAGTCGACCGGGACTAGCGGGGCCACAGATACGCAGTATTTT. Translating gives CAISESTGTSGATDTQYF.